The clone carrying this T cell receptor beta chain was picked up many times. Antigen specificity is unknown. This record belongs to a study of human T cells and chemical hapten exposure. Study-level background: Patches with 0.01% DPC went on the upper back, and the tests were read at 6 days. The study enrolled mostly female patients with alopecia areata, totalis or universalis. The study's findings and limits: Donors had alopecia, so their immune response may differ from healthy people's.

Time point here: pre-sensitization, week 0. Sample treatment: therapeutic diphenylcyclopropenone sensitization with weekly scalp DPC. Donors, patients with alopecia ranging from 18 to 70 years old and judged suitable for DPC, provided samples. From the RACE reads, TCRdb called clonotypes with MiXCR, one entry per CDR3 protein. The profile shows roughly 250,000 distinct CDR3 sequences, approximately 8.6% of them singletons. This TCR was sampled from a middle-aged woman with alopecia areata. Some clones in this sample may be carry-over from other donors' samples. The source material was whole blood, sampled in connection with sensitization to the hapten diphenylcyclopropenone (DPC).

The CDR3 coding sequence is TGTGCCAGCAGTTACTCGGGACAGGGAAGTCAGCCCCAGCATTTT. The encoded protein is CASSYSGQGSQPQHF. The chain has TRBV6-5 and TRBJ1-5; 9 bases are a match to TRBD1. Germline loops: CDR1 MNHEY, CDR2 SVGAGI. The CDR3 has 15 amino acids. V trimming: 0 bases; J trimming: 6 bases; junction bases outside the gene matches: 3.